Described below is a single T cell receptor (beta chain) sequence and its context. What it recognizes is unknown. This record comes from a study of shared clonotypes between healthy human individuals. TCRdb keeps only in-frame clones here, not all; method: immunoSEQ multiplex PCR. The table shows about 1.5 million clones, with approximately 98% occurring only once. General study results and limits: Read depth was anticipated to influence clonotype sharing among donors.

Study donors comprised healthy, HIV-negative adults devoid of recent acute infection or vaccination. Negatively enriched CD4+ T cells were divided by CD45RA into naive and memory. Germline CDR1 is MNHEY and CDR2 is SVGAGI. V shed 6 bases and J 7 bases; nucleotides not matched to a gene: 8. There are 15 residues in the CDR3. Sequenced sample: naive CD4+ T cells sorted from blood. Subset noted: CD45RA+ positively selected. This TCR was sampled from a man aged 25-45 years in good health. This chain uses TRBV6-5 with TRBJ2-1, with 11 bases matching TRBD2. CDR3: CASRTTRLAGNEQFF. The CDR3 bases are TGTGCCAGCAGGACCACACGACTAGCGGGAAATGAGCAGTTCTTC.